This T cell receptor (beta chain) was identified during a study of cytomegalovirus exposure and HLA in healthy donors. Per germline, CDR1 LNHDA and CDR2 SQIVND (reference sequence). This CDR3 has 14 amino acids. Unmatched junction bases numbered 7, after V lost 1 base and J lost 7 bases. Worth noting for this clone: Its antigen is as yet unknown.

Findings and caveats of the study: Further analysis, carried out later, found HLA-associated TCR beta chains more clonally expanded than equally common other chains. Later analysis demonstrated an association between a missense DCLRE1C variant and TCR beta V- and J-gene trimming. Indistinguishability led to the exclusion of some V segments, TRBV6-2 and TRBV6-3 included.

Use of 60 Vbeta and 13 Jbeta primers characterized the PCR. Per the original data handling: Around 10 million of the 60 million to 80 million unique TCR beta chains counted in a later analysis were shared. TCRdb keeps only in-frame clones here, not all; method: immunoSEQ multiplex PCR. The DNA was the basis for D and trimming; V, J and clone size are from that table. The sample includes about 200,000 clones, 79% of them seen just once. Material: PBMCs. The gene calls are TRBV19 and TRBJ2-7, with 7 bases fitting TRBD2. The source is a male donor in good health and CMV-seropositive. The DNA of the CDR3 is TGTGCCAGTAGTATAGGGGGCGGGAGAAGGGAGCAGTACTTC. Its translation: CASSIGGGRREQYF.